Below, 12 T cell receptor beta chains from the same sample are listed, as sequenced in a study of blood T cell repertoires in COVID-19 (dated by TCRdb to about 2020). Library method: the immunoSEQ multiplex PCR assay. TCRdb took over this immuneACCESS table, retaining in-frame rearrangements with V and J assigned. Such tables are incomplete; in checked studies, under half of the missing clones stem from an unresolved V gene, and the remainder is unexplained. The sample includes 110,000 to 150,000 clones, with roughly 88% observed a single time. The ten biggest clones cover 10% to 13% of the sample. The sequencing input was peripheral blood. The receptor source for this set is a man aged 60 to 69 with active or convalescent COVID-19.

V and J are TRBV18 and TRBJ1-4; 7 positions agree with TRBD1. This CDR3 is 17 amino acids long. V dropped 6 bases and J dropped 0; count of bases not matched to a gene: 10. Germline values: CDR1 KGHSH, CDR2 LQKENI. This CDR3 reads CASSRAQGQATNEKLFF. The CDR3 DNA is TGTGCCAGCTCCCGCGCACAGGGGCAAGCAACTAATGAAAAACTGTTTTTT.

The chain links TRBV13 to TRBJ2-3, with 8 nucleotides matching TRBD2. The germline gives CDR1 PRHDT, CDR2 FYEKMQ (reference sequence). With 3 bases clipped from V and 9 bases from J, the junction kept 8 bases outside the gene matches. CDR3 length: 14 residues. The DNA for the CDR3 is TGTGCCAGCAGCTTGGGACACGGGGGGGCAACGCAGTATTTT. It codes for CASSLGHGGATQYF.

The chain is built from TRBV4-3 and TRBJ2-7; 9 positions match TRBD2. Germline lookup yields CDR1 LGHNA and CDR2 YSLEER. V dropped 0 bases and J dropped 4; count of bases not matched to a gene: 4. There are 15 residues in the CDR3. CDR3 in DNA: TGCGCCAGCAGCCAAGATCCTAGCGGGGTGTACGAGCAGTACTTC. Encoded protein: CASSQDPSGVYEQYF.

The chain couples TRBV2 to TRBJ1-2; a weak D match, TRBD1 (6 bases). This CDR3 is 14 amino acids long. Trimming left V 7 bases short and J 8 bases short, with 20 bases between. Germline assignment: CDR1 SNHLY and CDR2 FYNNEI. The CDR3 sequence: CASISNRVLDGYTF. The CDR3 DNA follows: TGTGCCAGCATATCCAACAGGGTACTTGACGGCTACACCTTC.

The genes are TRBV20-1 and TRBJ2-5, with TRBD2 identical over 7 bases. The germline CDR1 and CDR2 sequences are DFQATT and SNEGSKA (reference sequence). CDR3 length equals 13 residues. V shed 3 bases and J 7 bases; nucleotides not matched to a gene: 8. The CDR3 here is CSASLGGFGTQYF. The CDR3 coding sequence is TGCAGTGCTAGTCTGGGGGGGTTTGGGACCCAGTACTTC.

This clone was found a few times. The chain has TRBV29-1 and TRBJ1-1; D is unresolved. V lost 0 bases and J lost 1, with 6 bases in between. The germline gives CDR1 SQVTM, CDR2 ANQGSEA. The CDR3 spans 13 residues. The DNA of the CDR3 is TGCAGCGTTGAAGACCCCTGGAACACTGAAGCTTTCTTT. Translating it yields CSVEDPWNTEAFF.

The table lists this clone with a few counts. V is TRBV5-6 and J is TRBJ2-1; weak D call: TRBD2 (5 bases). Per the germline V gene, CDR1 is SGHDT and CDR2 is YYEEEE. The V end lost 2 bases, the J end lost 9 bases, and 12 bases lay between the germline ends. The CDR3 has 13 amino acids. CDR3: CASSLGRLPEQFF. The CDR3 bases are TGTGCCAGCAGCTTAGGGAGACTACCTGAGCAGTTCTTC.

CDR3 DNA: TGTGCCAGCAGCTTAGTAACAGGGGGCGCGACTGAAGCTTTCTTT. It translates to CASSLVTGGATEAFF. The chain employs TRBV11-2 and TRBJ1-1; TRBD1 matches at 9 bases. The CDR3 totals 15 residues. Germline trimming cut 1 base from V and 5 bases from J; bases unmatched to any gene: 5. From germline, CDR1 is SGHAT and CDR2 FQNNGV.

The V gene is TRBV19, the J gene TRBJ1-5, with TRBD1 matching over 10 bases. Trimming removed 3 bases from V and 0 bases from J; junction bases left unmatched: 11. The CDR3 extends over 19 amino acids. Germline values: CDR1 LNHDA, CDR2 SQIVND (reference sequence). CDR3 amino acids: CASSMWDRGGYYSNQPQHF. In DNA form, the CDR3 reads TGTGCCAGTAGTATGTGGGACAGGGGAGGATATTATAGCAATCAGCCCCAGCATTTT.

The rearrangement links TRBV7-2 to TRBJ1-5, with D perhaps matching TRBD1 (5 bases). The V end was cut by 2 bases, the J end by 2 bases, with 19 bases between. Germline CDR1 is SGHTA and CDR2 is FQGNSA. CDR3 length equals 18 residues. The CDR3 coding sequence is TGTGCCAGCAGCTTACAGGGTGGGAGGGTCAAGGGCAATCAGCCCCAGCATTTT. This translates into CASSLQGGRVKGNQPQHF.

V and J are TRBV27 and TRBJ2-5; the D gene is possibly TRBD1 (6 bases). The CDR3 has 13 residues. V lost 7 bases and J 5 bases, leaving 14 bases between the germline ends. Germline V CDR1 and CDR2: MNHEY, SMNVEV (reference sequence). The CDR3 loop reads CASKPQGGETQYF. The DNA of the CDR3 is TGTGCCAGCAAGCCACAGGGCGGGGAGACCCAGTACTTC.

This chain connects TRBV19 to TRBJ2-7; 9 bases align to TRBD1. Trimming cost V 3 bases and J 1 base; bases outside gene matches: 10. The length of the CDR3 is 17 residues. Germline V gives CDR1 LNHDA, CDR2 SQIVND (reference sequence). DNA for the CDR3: TGTGCCAGTAGTATTATGGGACAGGGCTCTGGGTCCTACGAGCAGTACTTC. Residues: CASSIMGQGSGSYEQYF. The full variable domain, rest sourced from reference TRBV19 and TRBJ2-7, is DGGITQSPKYLFRKEGQNVTLSCEQNLNHDAMYWYRQDPGQGLRLIYYSQIVNDFQKGDIAEGYSVSREKKESFPLTVTSAQKNPTAFYLCASSIMGQGSGSYEQYFGPGTRLTVT.